In its sample, the clone carrying this T cell receptor beta chain was seen a few times. Per the original data handling: It was from reference gene primer amplification that nucleated cell counts were estimated. Data came from immunoSEQ multiplex PCR; TCRdb stores just in-frame clones and leaves some out. Clone size and V and J calls were adopted from that table, with D and trimming inferred from the DNA. The sample lists 150,000 to 200,000 clones, approximately 86% occurring once. This sample stems from a study of blood T cell repertoires in COVID-19. Germline V lookup: CDR1 GTSNPN, CDR2 SVGIG (reference sequence). The CDR3 consists of 13 residues. The ends were cut back, 0 bases at V and 3 bases at J, with 6 bases in the middle.

Sequencing used peripheral blood. The rearrangement joins TRBV30 to TRBJ1-5; D gene unclear. This clonotype originated in a man aged 50 to 60 with active or convalescent COVID-19. DNA for the CDR3: TGTGCCTGGAGTGTACAGTACAATCAGCCCCAGCATTTT. Protein product: CAWSVQYNQPQHF.